The 5 T cell receptor beta chains below were found in one sample sequenced in a study of shared clonotypes between healthy human individuals. TCRdb's table, derived via immunoSEQ multiplex PCR, lists solely in-frame clones and lacks some. Found here are around 480,000 clones, around 79% of them singletons; the top ten hold under 15%. The sequenced sample was PBMCs. The receptors derive from a middle-aged woman in good health. Some clones in this sample may be carry-over from other donors' samples.

There are a few counts of this clone. This chain connects TRBV9 to TRBJ2-1, with a possible D match to TRBD2 (6 bases). The ends were cut back, 1 base at V and 4 bases at J, with 15 bases in the middle. Per germline, CDR1 SGDLS and CDR2 YYNGEE. This CDR3 region has 16 residues. In nucleotides, the CDR3 is TGTGCCAGCAGCGTATTTGGGGGAGGAGGGTACAATGAGCAGTTCTTC. Translated, it gives CASSVFGGGGYNEQFF.

V gene TRBV11-2 combines with J gene TRBJ1-2, with D unresolved. CDR3 length: 14 residues. The ends were cut back, 1 base at V and 5 bases at J, with 11 bases in the middle. Germline V gene lookup returns CDR1 SGHAT and CDR2 FQNNGV. CDR3 nucleotides: TGTGCCAGCAGCTTAGTAAGCGGAAGATATGGCTACACCTTC. Amino acid sequence: CASSLVSGRYGYTF.

This clone appeared a few times. The rearrangement uses TRBV27 and TRBJ2-7; 10 bases map to TRBD1. Germline assignment: CDR1 MNHEY and CDR2 SMNVEV (reference sequence). The V segment lost 2 bases and the J segment 10 bases; nucleotides outside the gene matches: 11. The CDR3 consists of 15 residues. DNA for the CDR3: TGTGCCAGCAGTTTAATCTCGGGACAGGGGAAGTTCCAGTACTTC. Amino acids: CASSLISGQGKFQYF.

This clone was detected a few times. The junction differs from germline at one of its ends, possibly a read error. The chain joins TRBV7-7 to TRBJ1-4; 9 bases match TRBD1. Germline loops: CDR1 SSHAT, CDR2 FNYEAQ (reference sequence). This CDR3 region has 13 residues. The CDR3 DNA reads TGTGCTAGCAGCTCGGACAGGGGTGAAAAACTGTTTTTT. Protein product: CASSSDRGEKLFF.

V is TRBV11-2 and J is TRBJ2-3, with 7 bases identical to TRBD1. Trimming took 2 bases from V and 4 from J; bases not matched to a gene: 6. Germline CDR1 and CDR2: SGHAT and FQNNGV. The CDR3 is 15 residues long. CDR3 protein: CASSLYIRGPDTQYF. In nucleotides, the CDR3 is TGTGCCAGCAGCTTATACATAAGGGGGCCAGATACGCAGTATTTT.